This TCR beta chain was identified in a study of OX40 agonist ivuxolimab in advanced cancers. Produced via immunoSEQ multiplex PCR; TCRdb's table is partial and in-frame only. The table records fewer than 65,000 clones, 90% to 95% of them present only once. CDR1 MGHRA and CDR2 YSYEKL come from the germline V gene. Trimming shortened V by 3 bases and J by 0 bases, and 5 bases separated the two germline ends. The CDR3 contains 13 residues. As for this clone: Its antigen remains unknown.

Points from the study as a whole: Expanded peripheral T-cell antigen specificity went undetermined.

The chain combines TRBV4-1 with TRBJ1-2; no clear D gene. The specimen comprised CD4+ or CD8+ T cells sorted from blood, sampled in a trial of the OX40 agonist ivuxolimab. This TCR came from an adult with an advanced solid tumor such as melanoma, head and neck, liver or kidney cancer. CDR3 in DNA: TGCGCCAGCAGCCATACCTCTAACTATGGCTACACCTTC. It specifies CASSHTSNYGYTF.